This T cell receptor beta chain was observed in a study of cytomegalovirus exposure and HLA in healthy donors. Looking at the study overall: As released early, the data held 85 million to 95 million unique TCRs from HLA-typed donors.

About this clone itself: The antigen is not known.

The CDR3 covers 16 residues. Germline V gene lookup returns CDR1 LNHDA and CDR2 SQIVND (reference sequence). V was cut by 7 bases and J by 0 bases, with 13 bases left in between. The PCR used 60 Vbeta and 13 Jbeta primers. Data came from immunoSEQ multiplex PCR; TCRdb stores just in-frame clones and leaves some out. The table shows 150,000 or so clones, with approximately 82% occurring only once. Findings and limits, study-wide: Most TCR beta V segments were productive about 90% or about 30% of the time in an earlier analysis. TCR association rates varied by HLA locus in a later analysis, with DRB1 highest and HLA-C lowest. Later, an analysis showed that TCR beta chains associated with HLA were more clonally expanded than others that were equally common.

The sample taken for sequencing was PBMCs. This chain connects TRBV19 to TRBJ2-6; TRBD2 is a possible D gene (5 bases). The receptor's source is a female donor in good health and CMV-seronegative. The CDR3 nucleotides are TGTGCCAGTACCCGGACTTCCAGCTCTGGGGCCAACGTCCTGACTTTC. Amino acids: CASTRTSSSGANVLTF.